Detailed here is one T cell receptor (beta chain). Original handling: Using reference gene primer amplification, nucleated cell counts were estimated. TCRdb's copy holds only in-frame clones and misses some; the assay was immunoSEQ multiplex PCR. V, J and clone size were drawn from that table, and D and trimming were deduced from the DNA. This table holds roughly 110,000 clones, 88% found once. This sample is part of a study of blood T cell repertoires in COVID-19. Study overall: From T cells, B-cell-depleted T cells, or PBMCs came the material, which was cDNA or gDNA.

The CDR3 consists of 15 residues. The V end was cut by 4 bases, the J end by 3 bases, with 15 bases between. Germline V gene lookup returns CDR1 MNHNY and CDR2 SVGAGI (reference sequence). The chain uses TRBV6-6 and TRBJ1-1; D possibly corresponds to TRBD1 (6 bases). This TCR came from a man aged 50 to 59 with active or convalescent COVID-19. The specimen was peripheral blood. CDR3 DNA sequence: TGTGCCAGCAGTTCCCCAGGGGACGGGGACACTGAAGCTTTCTTT. Protein: CASSSPGDGDTEAFF.